This passage covers 2 T cell receptor beta chains from one sample sequenced in a study of patients and donors after allogeneic stem cell transplantation. One entry per CDR3 protein results from TCRdb running MiXCR on the RT-PCR reads. The table lists about a million distinct CDR3 sequences, roughly 18% of them singletons. Source material: blood, either unsorted or a sorted T cell fraction (not recorded which). Every receptor here comes from a human donor who was either an allogeneic HSCT recipient or a stem cell or donor lymphocyte infusion donor (not recorded which). It is not recorded whose cells these are; they may come from a transplant donor.

The chain recombines TRBV5-1 with TRBJ2-3, with 8 nucleotides matching TRBD2. Germline CDR1 SGHRS, CDR2 YFSETQ. V lost 3 bases to trimming and J lost 0 bases; unmatched junction nucleotides: 9. The CDR3 consists of 17 residues. The CDR3 DNA sequence: TGCGCCAGCAGCTCGAATCGGGGGGGCAGGAGCACAGATACGCAGTATTTT. Residues: CASSSNRGGRSTDTQYF.

The chain carries TRBV6-2 or TRBV6-3 and TRBJ1-5; D is ambiguous. Trimming cost V 2 bases and J 3 bases, with 11 bases left between them. Germline loops: CDR1 MNHEY, CDR2 SVGEGT. This CDR3 comprises 15 residues. CDR3 DNA sequence: TGTGCCAGCAGTTACCGAGGCAGTACCAATCAGCCCCAGCATTTT. Translated, it gives CASSYRGSTNQPQHF.